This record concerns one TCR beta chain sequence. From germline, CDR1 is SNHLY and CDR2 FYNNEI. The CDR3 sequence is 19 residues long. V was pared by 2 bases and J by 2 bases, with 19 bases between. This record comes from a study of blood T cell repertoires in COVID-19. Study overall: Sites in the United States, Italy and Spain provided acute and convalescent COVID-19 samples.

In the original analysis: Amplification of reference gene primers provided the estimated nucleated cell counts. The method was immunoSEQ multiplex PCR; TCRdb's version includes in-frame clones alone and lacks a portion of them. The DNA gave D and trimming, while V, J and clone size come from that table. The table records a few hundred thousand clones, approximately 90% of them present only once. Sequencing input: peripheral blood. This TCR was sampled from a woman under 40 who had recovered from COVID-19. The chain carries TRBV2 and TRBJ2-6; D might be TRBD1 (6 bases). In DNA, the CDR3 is TGTGCCAGCAGTGAATGGCGCCAGGGGCCAACCCCTGGGGCCAACGTCCTGACTTTC. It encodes CASSEWRQGPTPGANVLTF.